The clone carrying this T cell receptor beta chain turned up a few times. Its specificity is unknown. The CDR3 spans 11 residues. V dropped 1 base and J dropped 8 bases, with 5 bases sitting between them. Germline-derived CDR1 and CDR2 are SGHDN and FVKESK. The data were obtained in a study of Ad26.COV2.S vaccination and SARS-CoV-2 variants. Whole-study results and caveats: The study found higher spike-specific TCR breadth in vaccine than placebo recipients. It was reported that spike-specific CD8+ and CD4+ T cell responses were substantially broad after vaccination. Total T cell responses may have been underestimated by the TCR breadth and depth analyses. Breadth measured for non-spike TCRs was similar across vaccine and placebo recipients.

Data came from immunoSEQ multiplex PCR; TCRdb stores just in-frame clones and leaves some out. The table records just over 350,000 clones, about 91% of them present only once. This TCR was sampled from a human donor who had recovered from COVID-19. The source was peripheral blood, collected after recovery from COVID-19. The gene calls are TRBV14 and TRBJ1-2; D unclear. The CDR3 reads CASSQGEGYTF. The CDR3 DNA sequence: TGTGCCAGCAGCCAAGGTGAAGGCTACACCTTC.